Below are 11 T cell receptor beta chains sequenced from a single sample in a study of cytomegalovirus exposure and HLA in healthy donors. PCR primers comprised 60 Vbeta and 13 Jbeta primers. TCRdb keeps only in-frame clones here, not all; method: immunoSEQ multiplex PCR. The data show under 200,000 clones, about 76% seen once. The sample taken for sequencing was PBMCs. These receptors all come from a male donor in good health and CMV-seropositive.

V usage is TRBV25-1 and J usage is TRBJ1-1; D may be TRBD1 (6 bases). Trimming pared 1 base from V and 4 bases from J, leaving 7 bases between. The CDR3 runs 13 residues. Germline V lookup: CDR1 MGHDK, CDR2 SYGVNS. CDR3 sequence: CASSESTGTEAFF. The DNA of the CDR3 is TGTGCCAGCAGTGAATCGACAGGCACTGAAGCTTTCTTT.

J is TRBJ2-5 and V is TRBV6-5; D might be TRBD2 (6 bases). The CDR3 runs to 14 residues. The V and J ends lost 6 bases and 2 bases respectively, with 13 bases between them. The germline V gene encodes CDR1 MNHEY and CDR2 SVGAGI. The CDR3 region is CASSGDSLQETQYF. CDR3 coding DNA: TGTGCCAGCAGCGGGGACTCGTTGCAAGAGACCCAGTACTTC.

CDR3 region: CSARYSYEQYF. CDR3 sequence (DNA): TGCAGTGCTAGATATTCCTACGAGCAGTACTTC. V is TRBV20-1 and J is TRBJ2-7; D call uncertain. The CDR3 runs 11 residues. V was shortened by 2 bases and J by 1 base, with 3 bases between the two germline ends. CDR1 is DFQATT, CDR2 SNEGSKA, per germline (reference sequence).

CDR3 sequence: CAWSKEGGFMRTNEKLFF. In DNA, the CDR3 is TGTGCCTGGAGTAAAGAGGGGGGGTTCATGAGAACTAATGAAAAACTGTTTTTT. V usage is TRBV30 and J usage is TRBJ1-4; D is perhaps TRBD1 (6 bases). The V and J ends lost 2 bases and 1 base respectively, with 20 bases between them. Germline lookup yields CDR1 GTSNPN and CDR2 SVGIG (reference sequence). The CDR3 spans 18 residues.

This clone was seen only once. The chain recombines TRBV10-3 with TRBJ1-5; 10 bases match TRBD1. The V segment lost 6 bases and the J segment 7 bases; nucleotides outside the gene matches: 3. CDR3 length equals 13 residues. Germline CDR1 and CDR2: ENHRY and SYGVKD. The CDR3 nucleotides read TGTGCCATCAGGGGGGACAGGGGCCAGCCCCAGCATTTT. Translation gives CAIRGDRGQPQHF.

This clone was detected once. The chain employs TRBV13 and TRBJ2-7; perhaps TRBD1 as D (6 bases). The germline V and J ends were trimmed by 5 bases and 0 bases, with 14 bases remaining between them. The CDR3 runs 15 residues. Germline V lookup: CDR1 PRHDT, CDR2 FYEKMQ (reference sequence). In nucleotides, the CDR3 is TGTGCCAGCAGCCAAGACAGGCGACCCTCCTACGAGCAGTACTTC. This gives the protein CASSQDRRPSYEQYF.

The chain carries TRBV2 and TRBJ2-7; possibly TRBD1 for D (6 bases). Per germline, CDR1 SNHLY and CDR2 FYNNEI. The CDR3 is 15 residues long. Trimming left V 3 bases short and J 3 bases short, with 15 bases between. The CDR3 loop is CASSDPRGRSYEQYF. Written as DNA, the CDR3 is TGTGCCAGCAGTGATCCCAGGGGACGAAGCTACGAGCAGTACTTC.

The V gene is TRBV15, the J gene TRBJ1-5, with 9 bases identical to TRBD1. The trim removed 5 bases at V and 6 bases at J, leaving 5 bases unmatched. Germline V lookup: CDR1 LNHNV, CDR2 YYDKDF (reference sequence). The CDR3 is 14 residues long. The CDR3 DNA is TGTGCCACCAGCCGGGACAGGGAAGTTCAGCCCCAGCATTTT. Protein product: CATSRDREVQPQHF.

The CDR3 reads CASSLEGGQPQHF. CDR3 nucleotides: TGCGCCAGCAGCTTGGAAGGGGGACAGCCCCAGCATTTT. The chain combines TRBV5-1 with TRBJ1-5; possibly TRBD1 for D (6 bases). The CDR3 is 13 residues long. V gave up 0 bases and J gave up 7 bases, with 8 bases separating them. CDR1 is SGHRS, CDR2 YFSETQ, per germline. The complete variable domain, with remaining parts taken from reference TRBV5-1 and TRBJ1-5, reads KAGVTQTPRYLIKTRGQQVTLSCSPISGHRSVSWYQQTPGQGLQFLFEYFSETQRNKGNFPGRFSGRQFSNSRSEMNVSTLELGDSALYLCASSLEGGQPQHFGDGTRLSIL.

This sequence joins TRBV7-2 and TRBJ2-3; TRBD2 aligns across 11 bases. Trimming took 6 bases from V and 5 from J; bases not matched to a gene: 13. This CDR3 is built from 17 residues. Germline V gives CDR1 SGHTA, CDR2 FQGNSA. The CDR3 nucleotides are TGTGCCAGCAGAGAACTAGCGGGGGTTCAACTTCGAGATACGCAGTATTTT. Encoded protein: CASRELAGVQLRDTQYF.

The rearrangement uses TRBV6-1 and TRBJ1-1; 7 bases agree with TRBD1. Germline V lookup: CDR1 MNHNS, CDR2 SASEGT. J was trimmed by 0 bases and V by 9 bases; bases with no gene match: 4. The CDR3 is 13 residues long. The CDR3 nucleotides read TGTGCCAGTAAAAGGGGGCTGAACACTGAAGCTTTCTTT. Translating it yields CASKRGLNTEAFF.